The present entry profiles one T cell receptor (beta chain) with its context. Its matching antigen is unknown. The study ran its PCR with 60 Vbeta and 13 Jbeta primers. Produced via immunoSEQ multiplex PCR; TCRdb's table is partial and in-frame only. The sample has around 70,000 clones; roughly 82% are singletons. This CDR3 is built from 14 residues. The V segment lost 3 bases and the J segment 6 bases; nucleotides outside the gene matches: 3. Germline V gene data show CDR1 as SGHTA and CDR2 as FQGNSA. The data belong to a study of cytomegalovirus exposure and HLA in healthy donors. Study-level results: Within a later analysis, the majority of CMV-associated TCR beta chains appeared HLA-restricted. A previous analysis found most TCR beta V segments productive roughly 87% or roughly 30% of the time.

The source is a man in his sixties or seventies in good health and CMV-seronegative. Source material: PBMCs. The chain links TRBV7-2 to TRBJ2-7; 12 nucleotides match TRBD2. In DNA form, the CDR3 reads TGTGCCAGCAGCTTCACTAGCGGGAGGTCCGAGCAGTACTTC. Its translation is CASSFTSGRSEQYF.